Sequencing of this T cell receptor beta chain was carried out in a study of shared clonotypes between healthy human individuals. Study as a whole: A couple of women and a few men aged 18 to 49 served as donors.

Assay: immunoSEQ multiplex PCR; the TCRdb copy retains only in-frame clones and omits some. The data show millions of clones, about 92% seen once. Trimming stripped 5 bases from V and 4 bases from J, with 18 bases between. Germline V gene lookup returns CDR1 SGHVS and CDR2 FNYEAQ. The CDR3 loop spans 16 amino acids. The material sequenced was naive CD4+ T cells from PBMCs. The subset: CD45RA+ positively selected. The receptor's source is a man younger than 30 in good health. Some clones in this sample may be carry-over from other donors' samples. This rearrangement joins TRBV7-6 to TRBJ2-1; perhaps TRBD2 as D (6 bases). The CDR3 region is CASSPRESSGYNEQFF. CDR3 bases: TGTGCCAGCAGCCCACGGGAGTCCAGCGGTTACAATGAGCAGTTCTTC.